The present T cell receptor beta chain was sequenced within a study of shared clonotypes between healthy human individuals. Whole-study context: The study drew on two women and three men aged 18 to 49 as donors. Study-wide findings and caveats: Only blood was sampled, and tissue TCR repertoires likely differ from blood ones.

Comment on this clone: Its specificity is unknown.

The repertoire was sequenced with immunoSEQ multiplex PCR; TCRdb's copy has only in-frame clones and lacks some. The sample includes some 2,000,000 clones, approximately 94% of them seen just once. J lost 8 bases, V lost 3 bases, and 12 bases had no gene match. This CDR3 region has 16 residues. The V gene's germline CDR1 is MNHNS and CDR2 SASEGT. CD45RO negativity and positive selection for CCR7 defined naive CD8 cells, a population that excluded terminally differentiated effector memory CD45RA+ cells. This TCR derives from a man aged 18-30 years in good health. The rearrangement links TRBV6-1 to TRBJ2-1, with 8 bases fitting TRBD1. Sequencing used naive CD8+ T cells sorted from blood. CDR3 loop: CASSEPGQVVFDEQFF. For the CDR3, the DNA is TGTGCCAGCAGTGAGCCGGGACAGGTAGTATTTGATGAGCAGTTCTTC.